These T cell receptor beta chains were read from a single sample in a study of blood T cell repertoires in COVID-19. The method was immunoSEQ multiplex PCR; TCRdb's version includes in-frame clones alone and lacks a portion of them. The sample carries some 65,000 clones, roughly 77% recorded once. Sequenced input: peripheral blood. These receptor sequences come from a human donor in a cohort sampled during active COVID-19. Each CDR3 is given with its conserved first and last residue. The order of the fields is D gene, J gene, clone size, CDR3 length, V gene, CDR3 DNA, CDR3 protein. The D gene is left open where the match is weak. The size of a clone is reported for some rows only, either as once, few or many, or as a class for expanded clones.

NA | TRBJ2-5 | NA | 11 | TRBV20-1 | TGCAGTGCCAGACAGCGAGAGACCCAGTACTTC | CSARQRETQYF
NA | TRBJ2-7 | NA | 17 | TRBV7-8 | TGTGCCAGCAGCTTATCTTCCGGGTCACCAAAAACTTACGAGCAGTACTTC | CASSLSSGSPKTYEQYF
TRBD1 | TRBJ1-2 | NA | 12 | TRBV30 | TGTGCCTGGGGAACAGGGGGATATGGCTACACCTTC | CAWGTGGYGYTF
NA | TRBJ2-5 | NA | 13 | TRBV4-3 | TGCGCCAGCAGCCAAGATCGAGGCCAGACCCAGTACTTC | CASSQDRGQTQYF
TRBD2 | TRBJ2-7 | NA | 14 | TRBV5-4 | TGTGCCAGCAGCAACCGGGACTACAACTACGAGCAGTACTTC | CASSNRDYNYEQYF
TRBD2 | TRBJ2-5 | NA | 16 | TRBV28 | TGTGCCAGCAGTTTAACTGCGGGAGACCTCCAAGAGACCCAGTACTTC | CASSLTAGDLQETQYF
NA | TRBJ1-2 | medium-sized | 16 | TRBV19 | TGTGCCAGTAGTAATCGGCAGGTACTCCGGAACTATGGCTACACCTTC | CASSNRQVLRNYGYTF
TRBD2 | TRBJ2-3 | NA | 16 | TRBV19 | TGTGCCAGTAGTACTCCAGCGGGACTGGGAACGGATACGCAGTATTTT | CASSTPAGLGTDTQYF
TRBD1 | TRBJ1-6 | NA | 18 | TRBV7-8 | TGTGCCAGCAGCTTAGCCCGACAGGGTTTACCCCCGGATTCACCCCTCCACTTT | CASSLARQGLPPDSPLHF
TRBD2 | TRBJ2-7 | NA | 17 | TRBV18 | TGTGCCAGCTCACCCAGACAGAGAGCGGGGAGCTCCTACGAGCAGTACTTC | CASSPRQRAGSSYEQYF
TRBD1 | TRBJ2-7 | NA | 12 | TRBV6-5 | TGTGCCAGCAGTAGACAGGGATACGAGCAGTACTTC | CASSRQGYEQYF
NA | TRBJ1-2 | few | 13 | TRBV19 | TGTGCCAGTAGCAACGACACCTTCTATGGCTACACCTTC | CASSNDTFYGYTF
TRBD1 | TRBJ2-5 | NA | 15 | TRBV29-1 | TGCAGCGTGGCGATACAGGGGGTGTCCCAAGAGACCCAGTACTTC | CSVAIQGVSQETQYF
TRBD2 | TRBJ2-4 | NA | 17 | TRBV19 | TGTGCCAGTAGCTCCGTTGGGCTAGCGGGAGCTAAAAACATTCAGTACTTC | CASSSVGLAGAKNIQYF
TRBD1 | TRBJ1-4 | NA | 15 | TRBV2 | TGTGCCAGCAGTGGTGGACAGGGTGTCAATGAAAAACTGTTTTTT | CASSGGQGVNEKLFF
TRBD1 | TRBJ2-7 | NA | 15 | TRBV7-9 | TGTGCCAGCAGCTTAGTGTCAGGGGGCTCCTACGAGCAGTACTTC | CASSLVSGGSYEQYF
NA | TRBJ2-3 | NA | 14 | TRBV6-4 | TGTGCCAGCAGTAAGGAGGAGAGTAGCGATACGCAGTATTTT | CASSKEESSDTQYF
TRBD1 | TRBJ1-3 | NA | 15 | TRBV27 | TGTGCCAGCAGTTCTGACAGGGGTGGCGGAAACACCATATATTTT | CASSSDRGGGNTIYF
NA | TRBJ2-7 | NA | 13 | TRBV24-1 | TGTGCCACGGGCCAGGAAAGTCCCTACGAGCAGTACTTC | CATGQESPYEQYF
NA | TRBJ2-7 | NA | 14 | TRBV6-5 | TGTGCCAGCAGGCACCAAGGGGCAGGGCTCGAGCAGTACTTC | CASRHQGAGLEQYF
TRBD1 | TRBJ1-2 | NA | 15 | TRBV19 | TGTGCCAGTAGTCGCACCAGACAGGGAAACTATGGCTACACCTTC | CASSRTRQGNYGYTF
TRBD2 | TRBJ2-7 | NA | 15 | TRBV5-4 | TGTGCCAGCAGCGGACCGGGACTAGCGGGTGTGGAGCAGTACTTC | CASSGPGLAGVEQYF
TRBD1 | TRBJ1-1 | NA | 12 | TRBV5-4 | TGTGCCAGCAGCTTGGATGACAGGGTCACCAGCTTT | CASSLDDRVTSF
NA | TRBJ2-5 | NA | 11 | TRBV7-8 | TGTGCCAGCAGCGTACAAGAGACCCAGTACTTC | CASSVQETQYF
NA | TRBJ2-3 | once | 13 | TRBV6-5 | TGTGCCAGCAGTAGGGACTCGCGGGATACGCAGTATTTT | CASSRDSRDTQYF
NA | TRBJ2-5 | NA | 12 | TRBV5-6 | TGTGCCAGCAGCAGACAGTTGGAGACCCAGTACTTC | CASSRQLETQYF
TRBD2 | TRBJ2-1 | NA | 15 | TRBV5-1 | TGCGCCAGCAGCTTGCGTAGCGGGGGCAACAATGAGCAGTTCTTC | CASSLRSGGNNEQFF
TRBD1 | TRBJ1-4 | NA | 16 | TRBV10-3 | TGTGCCATCAGTGAGGCCGCGGCAGGGGGTAATGAAAAACTGTTTTTT | CAISEAAAGGNEKLFF